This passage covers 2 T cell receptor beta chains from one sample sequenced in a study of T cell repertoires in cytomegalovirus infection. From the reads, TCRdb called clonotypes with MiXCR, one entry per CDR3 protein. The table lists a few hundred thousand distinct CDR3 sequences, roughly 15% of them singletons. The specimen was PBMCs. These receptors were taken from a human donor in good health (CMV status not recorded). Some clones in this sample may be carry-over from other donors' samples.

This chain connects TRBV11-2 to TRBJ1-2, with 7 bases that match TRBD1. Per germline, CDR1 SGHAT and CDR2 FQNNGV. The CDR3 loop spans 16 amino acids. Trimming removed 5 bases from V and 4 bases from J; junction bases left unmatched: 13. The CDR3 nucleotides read TGTGCCAGCAGCGGGCAGACAGGGTTTAGGGTCTATGGCTACACCTTC. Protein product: CASSGQTGFRVYGYTF.

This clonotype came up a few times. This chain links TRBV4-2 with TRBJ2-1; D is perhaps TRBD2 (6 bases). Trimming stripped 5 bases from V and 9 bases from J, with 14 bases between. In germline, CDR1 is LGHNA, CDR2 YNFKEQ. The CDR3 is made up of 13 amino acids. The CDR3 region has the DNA TGTGCCAGCAGCTCTGCGACTAGTGCTGAGCAGTTCTTC. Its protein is CASSSATSAEQFF.